The T cell receptor (beta chain) described here comes from a study of PD-1 blockade in mismatch repair-deficient tumors. Regarding the study as a whole: Tumor-resident clones, often undetectable pretreatment in blood, expanded then contracted after pembrolizumab.

Sequencing used immunoSEQ multiplex PCR; TCRdb keeps in-frame clones, though not all of them. The sample yields about 130,000 clones, around nine tenths seen once. Mismatch repair deficiency was confirmed in all patients, by PCR or immunohistochemistry. A few pembrolizumab responders had their TCRs sequenced. The length of the CDR3 is 16 residues. Germline trimming cut 6 bases from V and 5 bases from J; bases unmatched to any gene: 12. Per the germline V gene, CDR1 is MNHEY and CDR2 is SMNVEV (reference sequence). Note on this clone: Its antigen is not known.

The rearrangement uses TRBV27 and TRBJ2-1, with 8 bases that match TRBD1. This clonotype originated in an adult with mismatch repair-deficient cancer. Here the sequenced sample was peripheral blood, taken almost 74 weeks after starting pembrolizumab. Written as DNA, the CDR3 is TGTGCCAGCAGACAACGACAGGGGCCCCAAAACAATGAGCAGTTCTTC. Translated: CASRQRQGPQNNEQFF.